This TCR beta chain derives from a study of Graves' ophthalmopathy and Graves' hyperthyroidism. The V end lost 6 bases, the J end lost 3 bases, and 20 bases lay between the germline ends. There are 16 residues in the CDR3. Looked up from germline, CDR1 is SNHLY and CDR2 is FYNNEI. About this clonotype itself: Its antigen is undetermined.

Study conclusions and caveats: Most expanded clonotypes from thyroid (those above 0.001 frequency) were also found in blood.

The authors amplified TCR beta CDR3 regions from RNA transcripts. Second-round multiplex PCR followed a first-round RT-PCR using HTBI primers. TCRdb re-derived calls from the multiplex PCR reads in MiXCR, one entry per CDR3 protein. The table has approximately 640,000 distinct CDR3 sequences, over 40% seen once. This sequence was found in an adult man with Graves' ophthalmopathy. The sequencing input was peripheral blood. The chain uses TRBV2 and TRBJ2-5; D may be TRBD2 (5 bases). This CDR3 reads CASSLADNTGEETQYF. The CDR3 region has the DNA TGTGCCAGCAGCTTAGCAGATAACACCGGGGAAGAGACCCAGTACTTC. The whole variable domain, filled in from reference TRBV2 and TRBJ2-5, reads EPEVTQTPSHQVTQMGQEVILRCVPISNHLYFYWYRQILGQKVEFLVSFYNNEISEKSEIFDDQFSVERPDGSNFTLKIRSTKLEDSAMYFCASSLADNTGEETQYFGPGTRLLVL.